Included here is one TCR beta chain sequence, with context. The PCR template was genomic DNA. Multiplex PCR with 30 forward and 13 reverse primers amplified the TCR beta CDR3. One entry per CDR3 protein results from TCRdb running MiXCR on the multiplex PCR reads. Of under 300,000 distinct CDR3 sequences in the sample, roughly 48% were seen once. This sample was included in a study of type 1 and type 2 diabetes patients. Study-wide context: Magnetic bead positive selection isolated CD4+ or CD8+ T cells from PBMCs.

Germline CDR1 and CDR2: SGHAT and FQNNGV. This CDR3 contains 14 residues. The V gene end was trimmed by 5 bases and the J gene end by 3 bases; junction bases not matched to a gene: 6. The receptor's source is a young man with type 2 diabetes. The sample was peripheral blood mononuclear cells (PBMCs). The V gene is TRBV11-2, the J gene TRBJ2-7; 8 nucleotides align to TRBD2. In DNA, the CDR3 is TGTGCCAGCAGCGAGAGCGGGAGACGCTACGAGCAGTACTTC. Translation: CASSESGRRYEQYF.